This TCR beta chain comes out of a study of cytomegalovirus exposure and HLA in healthy donors. The study's findings and limits: When the data were analyzed later, several of the most significant clusters appeared to be linked to common viral pathogens. There were a few CMV-associated chains whose specificity for CMV antigens was confirmed in vitro. Among TCR beta chains, those listed as cytomegalovirus-associated numbered more than 150.

The PCR used 60 Vbeta and 13 Jbeta primers. Some clones are missing from TCRdb's copy, which holds only in-frame ones; the method was immunoSEQ multiplex PCR. The record lists approximately 45,000 clones, of which the ten most abundant hold 2.1%. A note on this clone: Its antigen is currently unknown.

The CDR3 has 17 residues. Germline CDR1 LNHDA, CDR2 SQIVND (reference sequence). V gave up 4 bases and J gave up 1 base; unmatched junction bases: 10. The source material was PBMCs. The V call is TRBV19, the J call TRBJ1-5, with TRBD1 matching over 7 bases. The receptor's source is a woman aged 40 to 50 in good health and CMV-seronegative. CDR3 sequence reads: CASSKTLGQSSNQPQHF. As DNA, the CDR3 is TGTGCCAGTAGTAAGACCCTGGGACAGAGCAGCAATCAGCCCCAGCATTTT.